This T cell receptor beta chain was sequenced in a study of shared clonotypes between healthy human individuals (dated by TCRdb to about 2020). For the study in its entirety: The cohort included three men and a couple of women between 18 and 49 years of age. Per donor, three plates each were used for CD4 naive and CD4 memory, two for CD8 naive, and one for CD8 memory. To estimate repertoire size and how much clonotype sharing occurs between individuals, the study deeply sequenced the blood TCR repertoires of about five healthy adults. Libraries were prepared and TCR repertoires were sequenced by different laboratories using diverse techniques, in order to increase sequencing depth and limit assay-specific biases. Per donor, leukapheresis produced somewhere between about 0.94 and 9.5 billion PBMCs.

CD8 naive samples were CD45RO-negative cells positively selected for CCR7, giving a CD45RA+CCR7+ population that excluded TemRA cells. Healthy HIV-negative adults with no recently reported acute infections or vaccinations were included as donors. Only Caucasian adults living in Nashville, Tennessee, USA were represented among the donors. Blood was obtained by leukapheresis, after which PBMCs were separated by Ficoll-Histopaque density gradient centrifugation and cryopreserved in liquid nitrogen vapor phase. Analytical flow cytometry was used to check the purity and quantity of every magnetically sorted T cell population. Genomic DNA was isolated from each sorted fraction and quantified by UV absorbance on a Nanodrop 2000c. Using the deep immunoSEQ assay, multiplex PCR amplified TCR CDR3 regions from genomic DNA. Genomic DNA extracted from each cell subset was distributed evenly over all wells of several immunoSEQ 96-well plates, and each plate served as one replicate. For sorted subsets, roughly 200 ng of genomic DNA, equivalent to roughly 33,000 T cell genomes, went into each replicate PCR. Purified libraries were measured with a Qubit 3.0 fluorometer, size-checked on a Bioanalyzer 2100, and measured again with the KAPA Library Quantification kit. Every immunoSEQ 96-well plate was sequenced on a dedicated single-read 150-cycle Illumina NextSeq 550 flow cell. As for how the authors treated the data: Because only junctional sequences without quality scores were contained in the immunoSEQ output, filtering matching that applied to full-length reads could not be performed. Sequences were annotated with PyIR, a Python wrapper for IgBLAST v1.9, using IMGT germline references to assign V/J genes and CDR3. Any read was removed if the V/J assignment was weak (E-value above 1e-6), the CDR3 was missing, or the read contained stop codons, out-of-frame junctions, or ambiguous translated residues. V3J clonotypes were defined by identical inferred V gene, J gene, and CDR3 amino acid sequence. To compute the percentage overlap between repertoires, the number of shared unique clonotypes was divided by the size of the smaller repertoire. Repertoire richness was assessed with RTK rarefaction, the Chao1 estimator, and Recon v2.1 estimates of unobserved clonotypes. Generation probabilities were computed with OLGA for all TCRbeta clonotypes obtained by the gDNA method from four donors. As stored in TCRdb, this immuneACCESS dataset retains in-frame rearrangements with V and J assigned. A fraction of the clones does not appear; measured against another copy, unresolved V genes explain less than half of the discrepancy, and the remainder lacks a known reason. The V and J calls and clone size are taken from that table; D and trimming were inferred from the DNA. This sample holds approximately 1.9 million clones; 80% to 95% were observed only once. The ten top clones hold 1.5% to 2% of the sample.

Overall study outcomes, separate from this receptor: Naive subsets generally had larger estimated clonotype richness than memory subsets. Incomplete sequencing was indicated by rarefaction of sorted-subset datasets, despite the large sequencing depth. Compared with non-shared clonotypes, clonotypes shared by all four sorted-subset donors had higher generation probabilities. Based on pairwise subsampling, the degree of clonotype sharing among donors was expected to be affected by sequencing depth. The genetic and exposure-history diversity represented was limited by the small number of donors. Sampling was restricted to blood, and TCR repertoires in tissue are likely to differ from TCR repertoires in blood. Approximately 5% of naive CD4, 3.5% of naive CD8, about 2.1% of memory CD4, and more than 0.35% of memory CD8 clonotypes were shared across several donors.

Concerning this clone: What this receptor recognizes is not known. Per-nucleotide qualities are absent, and no much larger clonotype sits a single base away.

The CDR3, from cysteine to phenylalanine, totals 14 residues. The CDR3 DNA has 42 bases and is translated from base 1. CDR1 and CDR2 are read off the germline V gene as SQVTM and ANQGSEA. The sample comprised naive CD8+ T cells from PBMCs. The sample's cell subset or site label, in plain terms: CD45RA+CCR7+. This sequence originates from a man between 18 and 35 years old in good health. Some clones in this sample may be carry-over from other donors' samples. This chain is built from TRBV29-1 and TRBJ2-5; 11 central bases correspond to TRBD2. The J call is uncertain, as TRBJ2-7 better fits the DNA end. The sequenced DNA is TGCAGCGTCGTGACTAGCGGGATCCCCTACGAGCAGTACTTC. This encodes CSVVTSGIPYEQYF.